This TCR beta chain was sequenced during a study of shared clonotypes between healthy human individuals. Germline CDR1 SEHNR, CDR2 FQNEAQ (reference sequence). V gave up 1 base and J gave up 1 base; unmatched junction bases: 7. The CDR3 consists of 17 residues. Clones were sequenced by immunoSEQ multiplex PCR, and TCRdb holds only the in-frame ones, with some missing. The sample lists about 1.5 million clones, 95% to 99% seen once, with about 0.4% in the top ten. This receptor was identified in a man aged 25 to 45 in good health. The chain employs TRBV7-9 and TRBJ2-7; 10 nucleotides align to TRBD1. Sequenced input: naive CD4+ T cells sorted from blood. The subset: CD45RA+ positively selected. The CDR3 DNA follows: TGTGCCAGCAGCTTAGGGAGCCGGGACAGGGGATCCTACGAGCAGTACTTC. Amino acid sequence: CASSLGSRDRGSYEQYF.